This T cell receptor beta chain derives from a study of T cells after yellow fever vaccination. Study background: Low-cell-number fractions were prepared with SMART-Seq v4 Ultra Low Input.

Whole-study findings and limits: Few clonotypes appeared in both CD4 and CD8 compartments.

This clonotype was observed many times. Its cognate antigen is unknown. TCRdb itself ran the 5' RACE reads through MiXCR, one entry per CDR3 protein. The table records around 310,000 distinct CDR3 sequences, 3.5% to 4.5% of them present only once. CDR3 length equals 16 residues. Trimming cost V 3 bases and J 0 bases, with 12 bases left between them. Germline CDR1 LGHNA, CDR2 YNFKEQ. V gene TRBV4-2 combines with J gene TRBJ1-3; D gene ambiguous. This material consisted of PBMCs, taken 15 days after the yellow fever booster vaccination. This TCR derives from a man younger than 35 who received the YFV17D yellow fever vaccine. The CDR3 protein is CASSHRPGLSGNTIYF. The CDR3 DNA sequence: TGTGCCAGCAGCCACCGACCGGGCCTCTCTGGAAACACCATATATTTT.